This TCR beta chain was profiled in a study of shared clonotypes between healthy human individuals. Every subset's genomic DNA went evenly onto several immunoSEQ plates. TCRdb's copy holds only in-frame clones and misses some; the assay was immunoSEQ multiplex PCR. Of roughly 2.5 million clones listed, more than 90% are singletons. Germline CDR1 LGHNA, CDR2 YNFKEQ. This CDR3 spans 16 amino acids. The V and J ends lost 0 bases and 3 bases, in that order; junction bases with no gene match: 4. The receptor was derived from a man aged 18 to 29 in good health. Sequencing was done on a sample of naive CD4+ T cells sorted from blood. Subset here: CD45RA+ positively selected. The chain links TRBV4-2 to TRBJ2-7; 11 bases align to TRBD1. Written as DNA, the CDR3 is TGTGCCAGCAGCCAAGATTGGGGACAGGGGGTCTACGAGCAGTACTTC. This gives the protein CASSQDWGQGVYEQYF.